These 8 T cell receptor beta chains came from one sample sequenced in a study of blood T cell repertoires in COVID-19. Generated by immunoSEQ multiplex PCR, the TCRdb table keeps only in-frame clones and is missing some. In the table there are 95,000 to 100,000 clones, roughly nine tenths of which are singletons. The material sequenced was peripheral blood. The receptors derive from a man aged 45-65 years with acute or convalescent COVID-19.

The rearrangement joins TRBV6-1 to TRBJ2-7; 8 positions match TRBD1. Germline CDR1 is MNHNS and CDR2 is SASEGT. There are 16 residues in the CDR3. The trim removed 1 base at V and 3 bases at J, leaving 8 bases unmatched. This CDR3 reads CASSEGGGQAVYEQYF. In DNA form, the CDR3 reads TGTGCCAGCAGTGAAGGAGGGGGACAGGCGGTCTACGAGCAGTACTTC.

The CDR3 sequence: CARSLYARGSNQPQHF. The CDR3 DNA sequence: TGTGCCAGAAGCTTGTATGCCCGGGGGAGCAATCAGCCCCAGCATTTT. The V call is TRBV5-3, the J call TRBJ1-5, with D perhaps matching TRBD1 (5 bases). TRBV5-3 falls under the ORF class, with uncertain function. CDR3 length: 16 amino acids. V dropped 1 base and J dropped 1 base, with 12 bases sitting between them.

The chain links TRBV24-1 to TRBJ2-3, with 9 bases that match TRBD2. The trim removed 3 bases at V and 0 bases at J, leaving 3 bases unmatched. The CDR3 contains 16 residues. Germline CDR1 KGHDR, CDR2 SFDVKD. The CDR3 DNA reads as TGTGCCACCAGTGATCCTGCGGGGGGGAGCACAGATACGCAGTATTTT. As protein: CATSDPAGGSTDTQYF.

The chain carries TRBV24-1 and TRBJ2-5; D might be TRBD1 (6 bases). The germline gives CDR1 KGHDR, CDR2 SFDVKD. CDR3 size: 14 residues. Trimming cost V 6 bases and J 4 bases, with 14 bases left between them. CDR3 coding DNA: TGTGCCACCAGTACGTCCGTAGGGGGAGAGACCCAGTACTTC. Residues: CATSTSVGGETQYF.

This chain joins TRBV7-2 and TRBJ2-7; D is perhaps TRBD2 (5 bases). Trimming cost V 5 bases and J 3 bases, with 11 bases left between them. The CDR3 has 13 amino acids. The germline CDR1 and CDR2 sequences are SGHTA and FQGNSA. CDR3 protein: CASSPRTSYEQYF. The CDR3 DNA reads TGTGCCAGCAGCCCCCGAACTAGCTACGAGCAGTACTTC.

This clone was found once. This chain uses TRBV27 with TRBJ2-2, with D possibly matching TRBD1 (5 bases). The CDR3 is made up of 16 amino acids. CDR1 is MNHEY, CDR2 SMNVEV, per germline (reference sequence). The germline V and J ends were trimmed by 2 bases and 6 bases, with 16 bases remaining between them. CDR3: CASSLGGAWGPGELFF. DNA for the CDR3: TGTGCCAGCAGTTTAGGTGGGGCCTGGGGTCCCGGGGAGCTGTTTTTT.

V and J are TRBV6-1 and TRBJ1-2; TRBD1 is a possible D gene (5 bases). This CDR3 is 14 amino acids long. Germline CDR1 reads MNHNS; CDR2 reads SASEGT. Between the trimmed V and J ends, which lost 1 base and 2 bases, there was a span of 8 bases. This CDR3 reads CASSEGRQNYGYTF. In DNA form, the CDR3 reads TGTGCCAGCAGTGAAGGAAGACAGAACTATGGCTACACCTTC.

This sequence joins TRBV3-1 (or the pseudogene TRBV3-2) and TRBJ1-1; a weak D match, TRBD1 (6 bases). The germline V gene has CDR1 LGHDT and CDR2 YNNKEL (reference sequence). V was clipped by 4 bases and J by 1 base, with 22 bases between them. The CDR3 consists of 18 residues. The CDR3 region is CASSPIQGKAIKNTEAFF. Written as DNA, the CDR3 is TGTGCCAGCAGCCCAATACAGGGTAAGGCGATAAAGAACACTGAAGCTTTCTTT.